These 16 T cell receptor beta chains came from one sample sequenced in a study of T cell responses to AZD1222 COVID-19 vaccine. Repertoires were generated with immunoSEQ multiplex PCR, while TCRdb's copy carries only in-frame clones and drops some. The table lists approximately 93,000 clones, over 85% of them singletons. The material was peripheral blood, obtained 28 days after the second AZD1222 dose. The source of these receptors is an adult who received the AZD1222 COVID-19 vaccine.

This sequence joins TRBV13 and TRBJ2-5, with unresolved D. CDR1 and CDR2 (germline): PRHDT, FYEKMQ (reference sequence). The CDR3 is 14 residues long. The V and J ends lost 1 base and 1 base respectively, with 7 bases between them. The CDR3 sequence is CASSLVASQETQYF. The CDR3 nucleotides are TGTGCCAGCAGCTTAGTGGCTAGCCAAGAGACCCAGTACTTC.

CDR3 nucleotide sequence: TGTGCCAGCAGCCAAGTTGGATTAGCAGAGAAGCAGTTCTTC. Translation gives CASSQVGLAEKQFF. The chain joins TRBV3-1 (or the pseudogene TRBV3-2) to TRBJ2-1; D remains unclear. The V gene lost 1 base and the J gene lost 11 bases, with 15 bases spanning the gap. CDR1 is LGHDT, CDR2 YNNKEL, per germline (reference sequence). The CDR3 has 14 amino acids.

The chain combines TRBV5-6 with TRBJ2-7; TRBD1 matches 7 bases. After removal of 4 bases from V and 12 bases from J, the junction contained 10 bases not matched to a gene. The CDR3 is 12 residues long. From germline, CDR1 is SGHDT and CDR2 YYEEEE. This CDR3 is CASSVSQGNPYV. CDR3 nucleotides: TGTGCCAGCAGCGTGTCACAGGGGAACCCGTACGTC.

This chain connects TRBV6-6 to TRBJ2-2; D not resolved. The germline gives CDR1 MNHNY, CDR2 SVGAGI (reference sequence). CDR3 length equals 12 residues. The V gene lost 6 bases and the J gene lost 10 bases, with 12 bases spanning the gap. CDR3 in amino acids: CASRKLLVELFF. For the CDR3, the DNA is TGTGCCAGCAGGAAACTACTGGTGGAGCTGTTTTTT.

This chain uses TRBV6-2 or TRBV6-3 with TRBJ2-7; D call uncertain. This CDR3 has 12 residues. V lost 5 bases, J lost 2 bases, and 7 bases lay in between. Germline-derived CDR1 and CDR2 are MNHEY and SVGEGT. Written as DNA, the CDR3 is TGTGCCAGCAGTGTTTCAACCTACGAGCAGTACTTC. Translating it yields CASSVSTYEQYF.

V and J are TRBV5-6 and TRBJ1-2; D might be TRBD1 (5 bases). The CDR3 covers 16 residues. Germline V gene lookup returns CDR1 SGHDT and CDR2 YYEEEE. The ends were cut back, 4 bases at V and 0 bases at J, with 16 bases in the middle. CDR3 amino acids: CASSRTVRGPNYGYTF. The CDR3 nucleotides are TGTGCCAGCAGCCGCACTGTTAGGGGCCCTAACTATGGCTACACCTTC.

This clone was counted a few times. This chain connects TRBV7-8 to TRBJ1-5; TRBD1 matches at 9 bases. CDR1 and CDR2 from the germline V gene are SGHVS and FQNEAQ. This CDR3 is 14 amino acids long. Unmatched junction bases numbered 7, after V lost 6 bases and J lost 7 bases. The CDR3 DNA is TGTGCCAGCAGTTGGACAGGGGTAGGACAGCCCCAGCATTTT. Encoded protein: CASSWTGVGQPQHF.

V usage is TRBV2 and J usage is TRBJ2-6, with a possible D match to TRBD1 (6 bases). The CDR3 contains 17 residues. CDR1 is SNHLY, CDR2 FYNNEI, per germline. The V and J ends lost 4 bases and 0 bases respectively, with 13 bases between them. In nucleotides, the CDR3 is TGTGCCAGCAGTGTGGACAGCGTACGCTCTGGGGCCAACGTCCTGACTTTC. Translated, it gives CASSVDSVRSGANVLTF.

The V gene is TRBV19, the J gene TRBJ1-1; unclear D gene. CDR1 is LNHDA, CDR2 SQIVND, per germline (reference sequence). This CDR3 comprises 13 residues. Trimming stripped 3 bases from V and 3 bases from J, with 8 bases between. This chain's CDR3 is CASSISGHTEAFF. CDR3 DNA: TGTGCCAGTAGTATCTCCGGGCACACTGAAGCTTTCTTT.

CDR3: CASSWDTGGYGYTF. The CDR3 coding sequence is TGTGCCAGCAGCTGGGATACAGGGGGGTATGGCTACACCTTC. V and J are TRBV5-4 and TRBJ1-2; 8 nucleotides agree with TRBD1. The length of the CDR3 is 14 residues. CDR1 SGHNT and CDR2 YYREEE come from the germline V gene (reference sequence). V trimming: 3 bases; J trimming: 5 bases; junction bases outside the gene matches: 6.

The chain couples TRBV30 to TRBJ2-7, with a weak D call TRBD2 (6 bases). Germline lookup yields CDR1 GTSNPN and CDR2 SVGIG (reference sequence). Trimming pared 5 bases from V and 0 bases from J, leaving 11 bases between. CDR3 length: 13 residues. In nucleotides, the CDR3 is TGTGCCTGGTTGGGGGGTAGCTCCTACGAGCAGTACTTC. Residues: CAWLGGSSYEQYF. Full variable domain (missing parts from reference TRBV30 and TRBJ2-7): SQTIHQWPATLVQPVGSPLSLECTVEGTSNPNLYWYRQAAGRGLQLLFYSVGIGQISSEVPQNLSASRPQDRQFILSSKKLLLSDSGFYLCAWLGGSSYEQYFGPGTRLTVT.

The chain has TRBV7-9 and TRBJ1-2; D remains unclear. Trimming removed 5 bases at V and 2 bases at J, with 9 bases between. The CDR3 consists of 13 residues. Germline V CDR1 and CDR2: SEHNR, FQNEAQ (reference sequence). CDR3 in amino acids: CASSRTGNYGYTF. In nucleotides, the CDR3 is TGTGCCAGCAGCCGGACGGGGAACTATGGCTACACCTTC.

This chain joins TRBV19 and TRBJ1-6, with D perhaps matching TRBD1 (6 bases). Germline CDR1 LNHDA, CDR2 SQIVND (reference sequence). This CDR3 comprises 18 residues. V dropped 3 bases and J dropped 1 base, with 16 bases sitting between them. The CDR3 coding sequence is TGTGCCAGTAGTATTGGGGGCGCCAGGGGATCCTATAATTCACCCCTCCACTTT. It yields the protein CASSIGGARGSYNSPLHF.

The rearrangement links TRBV4-1 to TRBJ2-5; 15 nucleotides match TRBD2. This CDR3 region has 16 residues. The germline V gene encodes CDR1 MGHRA and CDR2 YSYEKL. V trimming: 1 base; J trimming: 4 bases; junction bases outside the gene matches: 1. The CDR3 loop is CASSQGGLAGGETQYF. The CDR3 coding sequence is TGCGCCAGCAGCCAAGGGGGACTAGCGGGGGGAGAGACCCAGTACTTC.

The chain couples TRBV6-5 to TRBJ1-1; D call uncertain. CDR1 and CDR2 from the germline V gene are MNHEY and SVGAGI. This CDR3 has 15 amino acids. The germline V and J ends were trimmed by 6 bases and 0 bases, with 14 bases remaining between them. In nucleotides, the CDR3 is TGTGCCAGCAGAAGGTGGGAGGAGATGAACACTGAAGCTTTCTTT. Its translation: CASRRWEEMNTEAFF.

The chain employs TRBV19 and TRBJ1-2; D call uncertain. The CDR3 is 13 residues long. Trimming pared 5 bases from V and 6 bases from J, leaving 13 bases between. Germline loops: CDR1 LNHDA, CDR2 SQIVND (reference sequence). CDR3 coding DNA: TGTGCCAGTAGTCCGGATGGGCCCAATGGCTACACCTTC. It encodes CASSPDGPNGYTF.